Shown below are 27 T cell receptor beta chains from a single sample sequenced in a study of CD8 T cells in ankylosing spondylitis (dated by TCRdb to 2016 to 2017). Results the study describes overall, beyond this receptor: Blood from ankylosing spondylitis patients appeared to be characterized by a TCR beta motif composed of 7 to 9 highly homologous amino acid variants.

Which antigens these TCRs recognize remains unknown. Receptors were amplified or captured by 5' RACE. Sequencing was carried out with an Illumina HiSeq 2500. TCRdb passed the public sequencing reads through fastp at Q25 and MiXCR, retaining productive beta sequences. Each CDR3 protein gets just one entry, which takes the most common genes and DNA from the rows behind it. This sample lists fewer than 450,000 distinct CDR3 sequences; roughly 18% were detected once. Of the sample, 1% is held by the ten largest clones. The sequenced sample was blood, either unsorted or a sorted T cell fraction (not recorded which). The receptors here all came from a male donor with ankylosing spondylitis.

V gene TRBV7-8 combines with J gene TRBJ1-3; no clear D. Germline CDR1 is SGHVS and CDR2 is FQNEAQ. V lost 4 bases and J lost 1, with 14 bases in between. The CDR3 is 16 residues long. CDR3 sequence: CASSSRQARSGNTIYF. CDR3 in DNA: TGTGCCAGCAGCTCCCGGCAGGCCCGGTCTGGAAACACCATATATTTT.

The chain has TRBV6-1 and TRBJ1-4; 11 bases agree with TRBD1. This CDR3 has 17 residues. Germline V gene data show CDR1 as MNHNS and CDR2 as SASEGT. Trimming took 4 bases from V and 9 from J; bases not matched to a gene: 13. Here the CDR3 DNA reads TGTGCCAGCAGTGGACTTGGACAGGGGGCAAGGGTTCAAAAACTGTTTTTT. This gives the protein CASSGLGQGARVQKLFF.

This clonotype was detected only a few times. The chain has TRBV6-2 or TRBV6-3 and TRBJ1-5, with a possible D match to TRBD1 (6 bases). Trimming pared 4 bases from V and 2 bases from J, leaving 15 bases between. Germline CDR1 is MNHEY and CDR2 is SVGEGT. CDR3 size: 16 residues. The CDR3 nucleotides read TGTGCCAGCAGTTGGCCTCGGGGGGCTGGCAATCAGCCCCAGCATTTT. As protein: CASSWPRGAGNQPQHF.

This clonotype was counted a few times. This rearrangement joins TRBV7-2 to TRBJ2-2; TRBD1 matches at 7 bases. V shed 5 bases, J shed 6 bases, and the junction held 6 bases outside the gene matches. The CDR3 extends over 14 amino acids. The germline gives CDR1 SGHTA, CDR2 FQGNSA. CDR3 nucleotide sequence: TGTGCCAGCAGCCGTAGACAGGGCGCCGGGGAGCTGTTTTTT. It encodes CASSRRQGAGELFF.

The V gene is TRBV5-1, the J gene TRBJ2-1, with 7 bases that match TRBD1. The CDR3 is 11 amino acids. After removal of 5 bases from V and 12 bases from J, the junction contained 5 bases not matched to a gene. Germline V CDR1 and CDR2: SGHRS, YFSETQ. The DNA of the CDR3 is TGCGCCAGCAGTTCCGGGACAGTGCAGTTCTTC. It yields the protein CASSSGTVQFF.

The chain uses TRBV5-6 and TRBJ1-2; 9 bases align to TRBD1. There are 15 residues in the CDR3. The germline gives CDR1 SGHDT, CDR2 YYEEEE. V lost 4 bases, J lost 2 bases, and 6 bases stayed unmatched. The CDR3 sequence: CASSHRTGDNYGYTF. CDR3 bases: TGTGCCAGCAGCCACCGGACAGGGGACAACTATGGCTACACCTTC. The variable domain in full, with the rest retrieved from reference TRBV5-6 and TRBJ1-2, is DAGVTQSPTHLIKTRGQQVTLRCSPKSGHDTVSWYQQALGQGPQFIFQYYEEEERQRGNFPDRFSGHQFPNYSSELNVNALLLGDSALYLCASSHRTGDNYGYTFGSGTRLTVV.

The sample holds a few counts of this clonotype. V gene TRBV5-5 combines with J gene TRBJ2-2; a weak D match, TRBD1 (5 bases). Germline CDR1 SGHKS, CDR2 YYEKEE (reference sequence). The length of the CDR3 is 15 residues. The V end was cut by 0 bases, the J end by 5 bases, with 11 bases between. CDR3 protein: CASSLAPAGTGELFF. The CDR3, as DNA: TGTGCCAGCAGCTTGGCCCCGGCAGGGACCGGGGAGCTGTTTTTT.

This chain joins TRBV12-3 or TRBV12-4 and TRBJ1-1; D possibly corresponds to TRBD1 (6 bases). CDR3 length: 12 residues. Trimming took 6 bases from V and 11 from J, leaving 16 bases between them. The CDR3 here is CASSLRGLGAFF. As DNA, the CDR3 is TGTGCCAGCAGCCTAAGGGGGTTGGGGGCTTTCTTT.

This clonotype was recorded a few times. V usage is TRBV20-1 and J usage is TRBJ2-5, with D possibly TRBD2 on 6 matching bases. This CDR3 has 15 residues. Trimming took off 0 bases at V and 4 bases at J, with 15 bases between the two ends. The germline CDR1 and CDR2 sequences are DFQATT and SNEGSKA (reference sequence). The CDR3 loop is CSARDGGSLGETQYF. Written as DNA, the CDR3 is TGCAGTGCTAGAGATGGAGGGAGTCTCGGAGAGACCCAGTACTTC.

This clonotype came up a few times. V usage is TRBV12-3 or TRBV12-4 and J usage is TRBJ1-4; the match to TRBD1 covers 8 bases. V was pared by 7 bases and J by 6 bases, with 4 bases of the junction left unmatched. The CDR3 loop spans 13 amino acids. The CDR3 reads CASNGQGYEKLFF. Written as DNA, the CDR3 is TGTGCCAGCAACGGACAGGGATATGAAAAACTGTTTTTT.

This clonotype was observed many times. V gene TRBV28 combines with J gene TRBJ2-2; D unclear. This CDR3 region has 15 residues. V lost 5 bases and J 2 bases, leaving 12 bases between the germline ends. Germline CDR1 and CDR2: MDHEN and SYDVKM. CDR3 nucleotides: TGTGCCAGCAGTGCCCCCCCCTTTAACACCGGGGAGCTGTTTTTT. It encodes CASSAPPFNTGELFF.

The V and J genes are TRBV27 and TRBJ2-2, with 7 bases lining up with TRBD1. The CDR3 is 16 residues long. Germline V gene sequence: CDR1 MNHEY, CDR2 SMNVEV (reference sequence). With 6 bases clipped from V and 6 bases from J, the junction kept 13 bases outside the gene matches. The CDR3 loop is CASSPRTGITSGELFF. In DNA form, the CDR3 reads TGTGCCAGCAGCCCTAGGACAGGAATTACATCCGGGGAGCTGTTTTTT.

The chain joins TRBV3-1 to TRBJ2-7, with TRBD1 as a possible D gene (5 bases). The CDR3 contains 12 residues. CDR1 is LGHDT, CDR2 YNNKEL, per germline (reference sequence). Trimming shortened V by 4 bases and J by 4 bases, and 8 bases separated the two germline ends. CDR3 protein: CASSRGRYEQYF. The CDR3 region has the DNA TGTGCCAGCAGCCGGGGCAGGTACGAGCAGTACTTC.

A few counts support this clonotype. The J gene is TRBJ1-6, the V gene TRBV19; D might be TRBD1 (6 bases). V was pared by 6 bases and J by 4 bases, with 10 bases between. This CDR3 has 14 residues. The germline V gene encodes CDR1 LNHDA and CDR2 SQIVND (reference sequence). CDR3 residues: CASSGQIYNSPLHF. The CDR3, as DNA: TGTGCCAGTAGCGGACAGATTTATAATTCACCCCTCCACTTT.

The chain links TRBV2 to TRBJ1-1; D unclear. Germline V gives CDR1 SNHLY, CDR2 FYNNEI. The ends were cut back, 6 bases at V and 4 bases at J, with 9 bases in the middle. The CDR3 length is 12 residues. The CDR3 bases are TGTGCCAGCAGCCCGTATATCACTGAAGCTTTCTTT. This sequence encodes CASSPYITEAFF.

The sample holds many counts of this clonotype. V usage is TRBV12-3 or TRBV12-4 and J usage is TRBJ2-2; the D gene could be TRBD1 or TRBD2 (5 bases each). V lost 8 bases to trimming and J lost 0 bases, with 16 bases between them. The CDR3 has 16 amino acids. The chain's CDR3 is CASSQAGTSNTGELFF. CDR3 DNA sequence: TGTGCCAGCTCCCAAGCCGGGACGTCGAACACCGGGGAGCTGTTTTTT.

The CDR3 is CAISVGGDGYTF. As DNA, the CDR3 is TGTGCCATCAGTGTAGGGGGCGATGGCTACACCTTC. This chain links TRBV10-3 with TRBJ1-2; 7 nucleotides agree with TRBD1. CDR3 size: 12 residues. Germline-derived CDR1 and CDR2 are ENHRY and SYGVKD. The V gene end was trimmed by 4 bases and the J gene end by 6 bases; junction bases not matched to a gene: 2.

This clonotype appeared many times. The chain carries TRBV24-1 and TRBJ1-1; 8 nucleotides agree with TRBD1. Germline trimming cut 3 bases from V and 4 bases from J; bases unmatched to any gene: 6. There are 15 residues in the CDR3. The germline V gene encodes CDR1 KGHDR and CDR2 SFDVKD. The CDR3 reads CATSDTRTGRTEAFF. The CDR3 DNA reads TGTGCCACCAGTGATACCCGGACAGGGCGCACTGAAGCTTTCTTT.

This chain joins TRBV5-1 and TRBJ2-2; D not resolved. Germline CDR1 reads SGHRS; CDR2 reads YFSETQ. Trimming stripped 1 base from V and 0 bases from J, with 13 bases between. This CDR3 has 17 residues. DNA of the CDR3: TGCGCCAGCAGCTTGTTTCCCGACTTATCGAACACCGGGGAGCTGTTTTTT. Its translation is CASSLFPDLSNTGELFF. The variable domain in full, completed from reference TRBV5-1 and TRBJ2-2, reads KAGVTQTPRYLIKTRGQQVTLSCSPISGHRSVSWYQQTPGQGLQFLFEYFSETQRNKGNFPGRFSGRQFSNSRSEMNVSTLELGDSALYLCASSLFPDLSNTGELFFGEGSRLTVL.

V gene TRBV10-3 combines with J gene TRBJ2-7, with unresolved D. The V end lost 4 bases, the J end lost 2 bases, and 3 bases lay between the germline ends. Germline V gives CDR1 ENHRY, CDR2 SYGVKD. The CDR3 sequence is 11 residues long. The CDR3 DNA sequence: TGTGCCATCAGTGGACCCTACGAGCAGTACTTC. Residues: CAISGPYEQYF.

This clonotype has only a few counts. V and J are TRBV12-3 or TRBV12-4 and TRBJ2-3, with D perhaps given as TRBD1 or TRBD2 (5 bases each). Trimming took off 8 bases at V and 5 bases at J, with 17 bases between the two ends. The CDR3 is made up of 14 amino acids. The CDR3 nucleotides read TGTGCCAGCCAGTCCATTCAGAGGGGAGATACGCAGTATTTT. Translation gives CASQSIQRGDTQYF.

There are many counts of this clonotype. The chain has TRBV29-1 and TRBJ2-2; either TRBD1 or TRBD2 may supply D (5 bases each). Deletions cut 4 bases from V and 8 bases from J, with 11 bases between. The CDR3 has 12 amino acids. Looked up from germline, CDR1 is SQVTM and CDR2 is ANQGSEA. The CDR3 coding sequence is TGCAGCGTTGTGGGGACCGGGGGGGAGCTGTTTTTT. Its protein product is CSVVGTGGELFF.

The chain links TRBV15 to TRBJ1-5; D call uncertain. V lost 3 bases, J lost 6 bases, and 12 bases lay in between. CDR1 and CDR2 from the germline V gene are LNHNV and YYDKDF (reference sequence). The CDR3 consists of 14 residues. CDR3 residues: CATSSLEVAQPQHF. The DNA of the CDR3 is TGTGCCACCAGCAGCCTTGAGGTAGCTCAGCCCCAGCATTTT.

The gene calls are TRBV3-1 and TRBJ2-2; a possible D gene is TRBD2 (6 bases). CDR1 is LGHDT and CDR2 is YNNKEL in the germline V gene (reference sequence). Deletions cut 4 bases from V and 4 bases from J, with 13 bases between. CDR3 length equals 15 residues. The CDR3 DNA follows: TGTGCCAGCAGCCGGGACTTCGCGGGCACCGGGGAGCTGTTTTTT. It translates to CASSRDFAGTGELFF.

The chain carries TRBV6-1 and TRBJ1-6; no definite D call. V lost 1 base and J 9 bases, leaving 10 bases between the germline ends. CDR3 length: 14 amino acids. Germline CDR1 and CDR2: MNHNS and SASEGT. The CDR3 spells CASSEGVRASPLHF. In DNA form, the CDR3 reads TGTGCCAGCAGTGAAGGGGTTCGGGCTTCACCCCTCCACTTT.

The V gene is TRBV20-1, the J gene TRBJ1-1, with unresolved D. The CDR3 has 12 amino acids. V was clipped by 2 bases and J by 4 bases, with 8 bases between them. In germline, CDR1 is DFQATT, CDR2 SNEGSKA (reference sequence). CDR3 amino acids: CSARIAGTEAFF. The CDR3 coding sequence is TGCAGTGCTAGAATCGCAGGCACTGAAGCTTTCTTT.

This clonotype showed up just a few times. J is TRBJ2-1 and V is TRBV11-2; D gene ambiguous. From germline, CDR1 is SGHAT and CDR2 FQNNGV. This CDR3 spans 15 amino acids. V was cut by 5 bases and J by 4 bases, with 15 bases left in between. The CDR3 loop is CASSRDGLRYNEQFF. CDR3 nucleotide sequence: TGTGCCAGCAGCCGAGATGGGCTGAGATACAATGAGCAGTTCTTC. Drawing the rest from reference TRBV11-2 and TRBJ2-1, the complete variable domain is EAGVAQSPRYKIIEKRQSVAFWCNPISGHATLYWYQQILGQGPKLLIQFQNNGVVDDSQLPKDRFSAERLKGVDSTLKIQPAKLEDSAVYLCASSRDGLRYNEQFFGPGTRLTVL.